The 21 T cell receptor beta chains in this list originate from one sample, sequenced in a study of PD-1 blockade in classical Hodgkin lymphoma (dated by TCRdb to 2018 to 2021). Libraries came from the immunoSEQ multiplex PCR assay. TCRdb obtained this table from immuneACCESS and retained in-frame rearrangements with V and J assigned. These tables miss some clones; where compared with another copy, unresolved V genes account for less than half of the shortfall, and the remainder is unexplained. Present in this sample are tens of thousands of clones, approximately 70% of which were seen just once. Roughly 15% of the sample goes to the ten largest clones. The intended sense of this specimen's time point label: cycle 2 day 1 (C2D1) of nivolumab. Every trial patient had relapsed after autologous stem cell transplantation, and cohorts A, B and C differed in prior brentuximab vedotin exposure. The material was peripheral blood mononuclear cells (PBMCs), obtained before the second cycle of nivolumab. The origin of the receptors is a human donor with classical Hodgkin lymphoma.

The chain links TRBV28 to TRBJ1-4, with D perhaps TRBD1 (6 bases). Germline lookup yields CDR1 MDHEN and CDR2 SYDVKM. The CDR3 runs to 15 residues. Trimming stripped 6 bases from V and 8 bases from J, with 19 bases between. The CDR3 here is CASSSPGGPGEKLFF. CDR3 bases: TGTGCCAGCAGCTCCCCCGGGGGCCCGGGGGAAAAACTGTTTTTT.

The CDR3 loop is CASSLAGGYNEQFF. CDR3 coding DNA: TGTGCCAGTAGTCTAGCGGGGGGTTACAATGAGCAGTTCTTC. The rearrangement joins TRBV19 to TRBJ2-1, with 11 bases aligning to TRBD2. Germline CDR1 LNHDA, CDR2 SQIVND (reference sequence). The CDR3 is made up of 14 amino acids. V trimming: 5 bases; J trimming: 4 bases; junction bases outside the gene matches: 1.

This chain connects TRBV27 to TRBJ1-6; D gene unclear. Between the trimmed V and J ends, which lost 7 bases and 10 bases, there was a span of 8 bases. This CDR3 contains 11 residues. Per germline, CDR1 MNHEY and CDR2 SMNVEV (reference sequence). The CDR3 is CASMDGSPLHF. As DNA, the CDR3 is TGTGCCAGCATGGACGGATCACCCCTCCACTTT.

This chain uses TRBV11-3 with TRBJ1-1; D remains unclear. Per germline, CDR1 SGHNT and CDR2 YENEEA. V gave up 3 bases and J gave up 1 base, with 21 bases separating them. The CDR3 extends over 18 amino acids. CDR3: CASSLDRTIPNSNTEAFF. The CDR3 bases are TGTGCCAGCAGCTTGGACCGAACCATCCCAAACTCGAACACTGAAGCTTTCTTT.

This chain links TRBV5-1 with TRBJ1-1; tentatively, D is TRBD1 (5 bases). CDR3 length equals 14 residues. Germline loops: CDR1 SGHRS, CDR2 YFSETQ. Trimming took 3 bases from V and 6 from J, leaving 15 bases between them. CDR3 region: CASSWSGGGAEAFF. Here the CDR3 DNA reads TGCGCCAGCAGCTGGTCGGGGGGAGGTGCTGAAGCTTTCTTT.

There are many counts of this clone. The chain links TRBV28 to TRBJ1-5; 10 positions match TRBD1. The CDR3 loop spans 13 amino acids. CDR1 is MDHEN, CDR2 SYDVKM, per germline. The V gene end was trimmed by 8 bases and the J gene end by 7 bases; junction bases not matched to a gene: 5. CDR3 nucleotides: TGTGCCAGCCGGACAGGGGGTGACCAGCCCCAGCATTTT. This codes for CASRTGGDQPQHF. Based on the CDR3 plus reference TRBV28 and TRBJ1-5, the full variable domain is DVKVTQSSRYLVKRTGEKVFLECVQDMDHENMFWYRQDPGLGLRLIYFSYDVKMKEKGDIPEGYSVSREKKERFSLILESASTNQTSMYLCASRTGGDQPQHFGDGTRLSIL.

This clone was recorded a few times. CDR3 protein: CASSLKFGGDSGISYEQYF. As DNA, the CDR3 is TGTGCCAGCAGCTTAAAATTCGGGGGGGATAGCGGGATCTCCTACGAGCAGTACTTC. The rearrangement links TRBV11-2 to TRBJ2-7; 8 bases fit TRBD2. Germline V gene lookup returns CDR1 SGHAT and CDR2 FQNNGV. CDR3 length: 19 amino acids. Losses at the gene ends were 2 bases for V and 0 bases for J; bases not matched to a gene: 15.

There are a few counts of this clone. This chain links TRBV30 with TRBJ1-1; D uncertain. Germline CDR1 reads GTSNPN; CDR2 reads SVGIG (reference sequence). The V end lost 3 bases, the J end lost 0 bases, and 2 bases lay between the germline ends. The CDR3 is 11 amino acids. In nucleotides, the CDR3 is TGTGCCTGGAGATTGAACACTGAAGCTTTCTTT. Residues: CAWRLNTEAFF. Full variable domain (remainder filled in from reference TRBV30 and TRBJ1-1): SQTIHQWPATLVQPVGSPLSLECTVEGTSNPNLYWYRQAAGRGLQLLFYSVGIGQISSEVPQNLSASRPQDRQFILSSKKLLLSDSGFYLCAWRLNTEAFFGQGTRLTVV.

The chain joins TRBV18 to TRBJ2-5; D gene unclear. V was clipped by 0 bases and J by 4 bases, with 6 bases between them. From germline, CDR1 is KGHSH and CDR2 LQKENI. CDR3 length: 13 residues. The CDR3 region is CASSPPLLETQYF. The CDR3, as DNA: TGTGCCAGCTCACCACCGCTCCTAGAGACCCAGTACTTC.

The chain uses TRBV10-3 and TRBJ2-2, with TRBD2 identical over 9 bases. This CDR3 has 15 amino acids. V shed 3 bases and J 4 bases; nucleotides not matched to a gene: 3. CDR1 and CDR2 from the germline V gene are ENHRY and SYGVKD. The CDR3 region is CAISDQREATGELFF. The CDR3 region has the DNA TGTGCCATCAGTGATCAGCGGGAGGCCACCGGGGAGCTGTTTTTT.

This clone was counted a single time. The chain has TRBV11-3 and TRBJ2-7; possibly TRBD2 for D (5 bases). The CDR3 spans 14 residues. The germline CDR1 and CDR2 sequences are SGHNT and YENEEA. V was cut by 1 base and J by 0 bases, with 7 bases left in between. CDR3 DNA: TGTGCCAGCAGCTTAGGAGGGAGCTCCTACGAGCAGTACTTC. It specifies CASSLGGSSYEQYF.

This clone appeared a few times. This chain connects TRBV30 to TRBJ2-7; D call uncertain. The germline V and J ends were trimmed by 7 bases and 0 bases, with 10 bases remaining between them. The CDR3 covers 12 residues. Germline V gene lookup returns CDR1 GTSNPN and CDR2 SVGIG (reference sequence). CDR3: CAFVSGSYEQYF. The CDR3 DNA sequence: TGTGCCTTCGTCTCGGGCTCCTACGAGCAGTACTTC.

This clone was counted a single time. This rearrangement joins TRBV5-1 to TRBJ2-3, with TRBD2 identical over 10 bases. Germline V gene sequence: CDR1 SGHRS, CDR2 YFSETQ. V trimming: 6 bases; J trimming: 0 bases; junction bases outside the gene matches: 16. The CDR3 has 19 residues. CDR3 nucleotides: TGCGCCAGCACCCTGGTTCCCCAGCGGGGGGGCACTAGCACAGATACGCAGTATTTT. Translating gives CASTLVPQRGGTSTDTQYF.

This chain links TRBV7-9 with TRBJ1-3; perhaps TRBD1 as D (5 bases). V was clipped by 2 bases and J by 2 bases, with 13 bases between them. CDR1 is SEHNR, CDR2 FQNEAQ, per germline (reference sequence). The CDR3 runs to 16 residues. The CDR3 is CASSLPLLGPGNTIYF. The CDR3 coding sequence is TGTGCCAGCAGCTTACCCCTCTTGGGGCCTGGAAACACCATATATTTT.

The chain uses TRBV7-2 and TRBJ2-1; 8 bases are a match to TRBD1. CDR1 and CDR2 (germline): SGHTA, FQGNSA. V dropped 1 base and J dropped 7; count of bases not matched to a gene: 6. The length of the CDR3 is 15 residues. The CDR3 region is CASSLGGQASNEQFF. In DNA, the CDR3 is TGTGCCAGCAGCTTAGGGGGACAGGCTAGTAATGAGCAGTTCTTC.

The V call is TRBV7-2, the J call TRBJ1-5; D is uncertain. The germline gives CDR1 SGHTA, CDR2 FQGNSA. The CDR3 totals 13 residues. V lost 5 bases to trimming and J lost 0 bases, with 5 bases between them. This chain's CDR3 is CASSRTSNQPQHF. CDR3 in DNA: TGTGCCAGCAGCCGAACTAGCAATCAGCCCCAGCATTTT.

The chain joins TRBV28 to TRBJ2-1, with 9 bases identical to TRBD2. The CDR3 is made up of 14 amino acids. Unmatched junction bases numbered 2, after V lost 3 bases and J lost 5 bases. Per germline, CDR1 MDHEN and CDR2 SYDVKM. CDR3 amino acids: CASSFVAGDNEQFF. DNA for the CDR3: TGTGCCAGCAGTTTCGTAGCGGGAGACAATGAGCAGTTCTTC.

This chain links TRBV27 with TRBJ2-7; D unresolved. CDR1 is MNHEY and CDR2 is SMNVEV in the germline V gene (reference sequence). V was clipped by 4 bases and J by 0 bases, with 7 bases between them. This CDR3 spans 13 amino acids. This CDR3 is CASSWGGSYEQYF. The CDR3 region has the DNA TGTGCCAGCAGTTGGGGTGGCTCCTACGAGCAGTACTTC.

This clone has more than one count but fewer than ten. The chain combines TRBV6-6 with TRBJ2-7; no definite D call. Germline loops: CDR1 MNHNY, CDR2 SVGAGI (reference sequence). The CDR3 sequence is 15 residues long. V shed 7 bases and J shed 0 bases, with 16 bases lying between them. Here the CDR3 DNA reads TGTGCCAGCACTAAGAGTCCTACGACCTCCTACGAGCAGTACTTC. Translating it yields CASTKSPTTSYEQYF.

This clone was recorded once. CDR3 DNA: TGTGCCAGCAGCAAGAGGGGAGTGTGGACAGATACGCAGTATTTT. It specifies CASSKRGVWTDTQYF. V usage is TRBV9 and J usage is TRBJ2-3; perhaps D is TRBD1 or TRBD2 (5 bases each). The germline V gene encodes CDR1 SGDLS and CDR2 YYNGEE. Trimming shortened V by 4 bases and J by 3 bases, and 15 bases separated the two germline ends. The CDR3 spans 15 residues.

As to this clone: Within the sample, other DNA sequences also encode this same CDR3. This CDR3 reads CSVDTGGTGELFF. CDR3 DNA: TGCAGCGTTGACACGGGAGGGACCGGGGAGCTGTTTTTT. The chain couples TRBV29-1 to TRBJ2-2, with TRBD2 matching over 8 bases. The germline V gene encodes CDR1 SQVTM and CDR2 ANQGSEA. The CDR3 length is 13 residues. Unmatched junction bases numbered 2, after V lost 3 bases and J lost 5 bases.